These T cell receptor beta chains were read from a single sample in a study of read filtering for tumor transcriptome and immune sequencing. Each CDR3 protein gets one entry after TCRdb re-called the reads with MiXCR. Of 15,000 to 20,000 distinct CDR3 sequences listed, roughly 23% are singletons. Sequencing used a population of CD138-negative cells sorted from bone marrow. All receptors come from a donor over 35 with multiple myeloma. Both conserved end residues are part of each CDR3. The order of the fields is V gene, clone size, J gene, D gene, CDR3 protein, CDR3 DNA. The D gene is left open where the match is weak. Size is stated for part of the rows, as once, few or many counts, or as a class when the clone is expanded.

TRBV20-1	medium-sized	TRBJ2-3	TRBD1	CSAKDRGRPTDTQYF	TGCAGTGCTAAGGACAGGGGCCGGCCGACAGACACGCAGTATTTT
TRBV29-1	few	TRBJ1-1	-	CSVVGLGTEAFF	TGCAGCGTTGTCGGGCTTGGGACTGAAGCTTTCTTT
TRBV12-3/TRBV12-4	medium-sized	TRBJ2-3	-	CASSLRLGGATDTQYF	TGTGCCAGCAGTTTACGTTTAGGCGGGGCCACAGATACGCAGTATTTT
TRBV10-3	few	TRBJ1-1	-	CATRRGENTEAFF	TGTGCCACCCGCAGGGGAGAGAACACTGAAGCTTTCTTT
TRBV20-1	many	TRBJ2-1	TRBD2	CSARDRLAGPRDEQFF	TGCAGTGCTAGAGATCGGCTAGCGGGACCTAGGGATGAGCAGTTCTTC
TRBV6-6	medium-sized	TRBJ1-1	-	CASSRQENTEAFF	TGTGCCAGCAGTCGACAGGAGAACACTGAAGCTTTCTTT
TRBV5-5	medium-sized	TRBJ2-1	TRBD2	CASSLSDSGAGEQFF	TGTGCCAGCAGCTTGTCGGATAGCGGGGCAGGAGAGCAGTTCTTC
TRBV29-1	medium-sized	TRBJ2-3	-	CSVGEVDTQYF	TGCAGCGTTGGTGAGGTCGATACGCAGTATTTT
TRBV19	few	TRBJ2-2	-	CASSIDGRGIIGPGELFF	TGTGCCAGTAGTATCGATGGTAGAGGGATAATTGGTCCCGGGGAGCTGTTTTTT
TRBV12-3/TRBV12-4	many	TRBJ2-1	-	CASSFRQNNEQFF	TGTGCCAGCAGTTTCAGACAGAACAATGAGCAGTTCTTC
TRBV29-1	-	TRBJ2-7	-	CSVGPQGHGEQYF	TGCAGCGTTGGACCACAGGGCCACGGCGAGCAGTACTTC